One sample yielded the 8 T cell receptor beta chains listed below, sequenced in a study of patients and donors after allogeneic stem cell transplantation (dated by TCRdb to 2020 to 2021). Library creation used RT-PCR. The instrument given in TCRdb is NextSeq 550. TCRdb's own reprocessing of the public reads used fastp at Q25 and MiXCR and kept productive beta chains. Under each unique CDR3 protein, matching rows form one entry showing the most common genes and DNA. Present in this sample are roughly 140,000 distinct CDR3 sequences, approximately 37% of which were seen just once. About 50% of the sample is held by the ten biggest clonotypes. The material sequenced was blood, either unsorted or a sorted T cell fraction (not recorded which). Receptor source: a human donor who was either an allogeneic HSCT recipient or a stem cell or donor lymphocyte infusion donor (not recorded which). It is not recorded whose cells these are; they may come from a transplant donor.

Details on this clonotype: Germline is not matched at one junction end, which may reflect a read error. The chain has TRBV9 and TRBJ1-1; D may be TRBD1 (5 bases). This CDR3 has 14 residues. CDR1 SGDLS and CDR2 YYNGEE come from the germline V gene. In DNA, the CDR3 is TGTGCCAGCAGCCAGGTCTCCGGGACGCCCTTTTTGAGATTT. Translated: CASSQVSGTPFLRF.

This clonotype occurred many times. This chain links TRBV25-1 with TRBJ1-2, with D possibly TRBD1 on 5 matching bases. CDR3 size: 13 residues. CDR1 and CDR2 (germline): MGHDK, SYGVNS. V was clipped by 4 bases and J by 4 bases, with 10 bases between them. The CDR3 reads CASSAGVSYGYTF. CDR3 coding DNA: TGTGCCAGCAGTGCGGGGGTCAGCTATGGCTACACCTTC.

This clonotype was detected only a few times. The chain joins TRBV6-5 to TRBJ1-1; D unresolved. The V gene's germline CDR1 is MNHEY and CDR2 SVGAGI. The CDR3 spans 14 residues. Trimming took 4 bases from V and 1 from J, leaving 10 bases between them. CDR3 sequence: CASSFIGGNTEAFF. The DNA of the CDR3 is TGTGCCAGCAGTTTTATTGGTGGGAACACTGAAGCTTTCTTT.

Only a few counts were recorded for this clonotype. V and J are TRBV20-1 and TRBJ1-5; maybe TRBD1 (5 bases). The CDR3 has 14 amino acids. Germline-derived CDR1 and CDR2 are DFQATT and SNEGSKA (reference sequence). V was cut by 3 bases and J by 0 bases, with 9 bases left in between. The CDR3 here is CSASPGGSNQPQHF. CDR3 bases: TGCAGTGCTAGCCCGGGGGGTAGCAATCAGCCCCAGCATTTT.

The V call is TRBV20-1, the J call TRBJ2-3; no clear D gene. V lost 6 bases and J 0 bases, leaving 13 bases between the germline ends. This CDR3 region has 14 residues. Looked up from germline, CDR1 is DFQATT and CDR2 is SNEGSKA (reference sequence). The CDR3 protein is CSAMGRWSTDTQYF. Written as DNA, the CDR3 is TGCAGTGCAATGGGCAGGTGGAGCACAGATACGCAGTATTTT.

V and J are TRBV12-3 or TRBV12-4 and TRBJ1-2; D unclear. The CDR3 runs to 13 residues. V dropped 6 bases and J dropped 8 bases, with 16 bases sitting between them. Here the CDR3 reads CASSPHVESGYTF. DNA of the CDR3: TGTGCCAGCAGCCCACACGTTGAGTCCGGCTACACCTTC.

The chain uses TRBV20-1 and TRBJ1-6; D not certain. V was trimmed by 8 bases and J by 7 bases, leaving 12 bases between them. Germline CDR1 and CDR2: DFQATT and SNEGSKA (reference sequence). The CDR3 covers 12 residues. CDR3 bases: TGCAGTACCAGCAGGAAAAATTCACCCCTCCACTTT. The encoded protein is CSTSRKNSPLHF.

This clonotype was seen more than once but under ten times. The gene calls are TRBV29-1 and TRBJ1-4, with D hard to call. The CDR3 spans 12 residues. Germline V gene lookup returns CDR1 SQVTM and CDR2 ANQGSEA. Trimming left V 0 bases short and J 8 bases short, with 7 bases between. CDR3 sequence (DNA): TGCAGCGTTGAAGATCAGAGCGAAAAACTGTTTTTT. As protein: CSVEDQSEKLFF.